The present T cell receptor beta chain was sequenced within a study of T cell changes during pregnancy in multiple sclerosis. Sequencing used immunoSEQ multiplex PCR; TCRdb keeps in-frame clones, though not all of them. The data hold some 56,000 clones, with 80% to 95% observed a single time. J lost 2 bases, V lost 1 base, and 14 bases had no gene match. Germline V gene lookup returns CDR1 SGHVS and CDR2 FQNEAQ. There are 19 residues in the CDR3. The source was peripheral blood, collected in the third trimester of pregnancy. This clonotype was obtained from a female donor in good health, enrolled as a control in a pregnancy study. The chain carries TRBV7-8 and TRBJ2-3, with 8 bases matching TRBD1. Here the CDR3 DNA reads TGTGCCAGCAGCTTAGATGGAGCAGGGGGCGCATTGTCCACAGATACGCAGTATTTT. Amino acid sequence: CASSLDGAGGALSTDTQYF.